This is a list of T cell receptor beta chains from one sample in a study of T cells after posttransplantation cyclophosphamide. The repertoire was sequenced with immunoSEQ multiplex PCR; TCRdb's copy has only in-frame clones and lacks some. The table includes some 45,000 clones, around 90% detected once. Sequences were derived from PBMCs, sampled 55 to 70 days after allogeneic stem cell transplant with posttransplant cyclophosphamide. These receptors all stem from a male patient aged 60-69 years who received an allogeneic stem cell transplant from a related donor and was CMV-positive. T cells may partly derive from the graft donor. CDR3s include the opening cysteine and the closing phenylalanine or tryptophan. Each record gives: D gene, J gene, clone size, V gene, CDR3 protein, CDR3 DNA. D genes are given only for firm matches. The listing skips clone size in some rows; elsewhere it reads once, few, many or a size class.

d_gene: NA; j_gene: TRBJ1-5; abundance: NA; v_gene: TRBV18; CDR3aa: CASSQLYSNQPQHF; CDR3nt: TGTGCCAGCTCACAGCTTTATAGCAATCAGCCCCAGCATTTT
d_gene: TRBD1; j_gene: TRBJ1-4; abundance: NA; v_gene: TRBV6-1; CDR3aa: CASSEEGANNEKLFF; CDR3nt: TGTGCCAGCAGTGAGGAGGGGGCGAATAATGAAAAACTGTTTTTT
d_gene: NA; j_gene: TRBJ2-5; abundance: NA; v_gene: TRBV9; CDR3aa: CASSLRGDPGLLETQYF; CDR3nt: TGTGCCAGCAGCCTCCGCGGGGACCCTGGATTGTTAGAGACCCAGTACTTC
d_gene: TRBD2; j_gene: TRBJ2-3; abundance: NA; v_gene: TRBV5-1; CDR3aa: CASSLAGGSQRGSDTQYF; CDR3nt: TGCGCCAGCTCTCTAGCGGGGGGTTCCCAAAGGGGTTCAGATACGCAGTATTTT
d_gene: TRBD1; j_gene: TRBJ2-5; abundance: NA; v_gene: TRBV19; CDR3aa: CASRGTDSYQETQYF; CDR3nt: TGTGCCAGTAGAGGGACAGATTCGTACCAAGAGACCCAGTACTTC
d_gene: NA; j_gene: TRBJ1-1; abundance: NA; v_gene: TRBV18; CDR3aa: CASSPGPNTEAFF; CDR3nt: TGTGCCAGCTCACCGGGCCCGAACACTGAAGCTTTCTTT
d_gene: NA; j_gene: TRBJ2-6; abundance: NA; v_gene: TRBV5-1; CDR3aa: CASSSDRLGFGANVLTF; CDR3nt: TGCGCCAGCAGCTCCGACAGGCTAGGTTTCGGGGCCAACGTCCTGACTTTC
d_gene: NA; j_gene: TRBJ1-1; abundance: NA; v_gene: TRBV6-1; CDR3aa: CASSASGTEAFF; CDR3nt: TGTGCCAGCAGTGCCTCGGGCACTGAAGCTTTCTTT
d_gene: NA; j_gene: TRBJ1-1; abundance: NA; v_gene: TRBV18; CDR3aa: CASSLYMSRENTEAFF; CDR3nt: TGTGCCAGCTCACTATATATGAGCCGTGAGAACACTGAAGCTTTCTTT
d_gene: NA; j_gene: TRBJ2-5; abundance: NA; v_gene: TRBV1; CDR3aa: CTSSQRSSGGYKETQYF; CDR3nt: TGCACCAGCAGCCAACGATCTAGCGGGGGGTACAAAGAGACCCAGTACTTC
d_gene: NA; j_gene: TRBJ1-6; abundance: NA; v_gene: TRBV27; CDR3aa: CASTITGDSPLHF; CDR3nt: TGTGCCAGCACAATAACAGGAGATTCACCCCTCCACTTT
d_gene: NA; j_gene: TRBJ1-1; abundance: NA; v_gene: TRBV18; CDR3aa: CASSPSTVSNTEAFF; CDR3nt: TGTGCCAGCTCACCATCCACAGTCTCGAACACTGAAGCTTTCTTT
d_gene: NA; j_gene: TRBJ1-6; abundance: NA; v_gene: TRBV21-1; CDR3aa: CASSIWTANSSSYNSPLHF; CDR3nt: TGTGCCAGCAGCATTTGGACAGCGAACTCGAGCTCCTATAATTCACCCCTCCACTTT
d_gene: NA; j_gene: TRBJ2-3; abundance: NA; v_gene: TRBV6-6; CDR3aa: CASTRGSTDTQYF; CDR3nt: TGTGCCAGCACTCGGGGGAGCACAGATACGCAGTATTTT
d_gene: TRBD1; j_gene: TRBJ1-3; abundance: NA; v_gene: TRBV7-9; CDR3aa: CASSSGTGGSGNTIYF; CDR3nt: TGTGCCAGCAGCTCCGGGACAGGGGGCTCAGGAAACACCATATATTTT
d_gene: NA; j_gene: TRBJ2-7; abundance: NA; v_gene: TRBV6-5; CDR3aa: CASSMDRATYEQYF; CDR3nt: TGTGCCAGCAGTATGGACAGAGCGACCTACGAGCAGTACTTC
d_gene: TRBD1; j_gene: TRBJ2-2; abundance: NA; v_gene: TRBV4-1; CDR3aa: CASSQVGVRGFGGELFF; CDR3nt: TGCGCCAGCAGCCAAGTGGGAGTCAGGGGGTTCGGCGGGGAGCTGTTTTTT
d_gene: TRBD1; j_gene: TRBJ2-5; abundance: NA; v_gene: TRBV28; CDR3aa: CASLRDREDEETQYF; CDR3nt: TGTGCCAGCCTACGGGACAGGGAGGACGAAGAGACCCAGTACTTC
d_gene: NA; j_gene: TRBJ2-3; abundance: NA; v_gene: TRBV5-1; CDR3aa: CASSLSPGLADTQYF; CDR3nt: TGCGCCAGCAGCTTGAGCCCGGGGTTGGCGGATACGCAGTATTTT
d_gene: NA; j_gene: TRBJ1-4; abundance: NA; v_gene: TRBV9; CDR3aa: CASSVTYSGNEKLFF; CDR3nt: TGTGCCAGCAGCGTCACCTATTCCGGTAATGAAAAACTGTTTTTT
d_gene: NA; j_gene: TRBJ1-5; abundance: NA; v_gene: TRBV7-2; CDR3aa: CASSSTNQPQHF; CDR3nt: TGTGCCAGCAGCTCAACTAATCAGCCCCAGCATTTT
d_gene: NA; j_gene: TRBJ2-7; abundance: NA; v_gene: TRBV6-5; CDR3aa: CASGTEGQGSYEQYF; CDR3nt: TGTGCCAGCGGGACTGAGGGTCAGGGCTCCTACGAGCAGTACTTC
d_gene: TRBD1; j_gene: TRBJ1-2; abundance: NA; v_gene: TRBV2; CDR3aa: CASRGQGLTNYGYTF; CDR3nt: TGTGCCAGCAGGGGACAGGGTCTTACTAACTATGGCTACACCTTC
d_gene: NA; j_gene: TRBJ1-1; abundance: NA; v_gene: TRBV27; CDR3aa: CASSLGGSNTEAFF; CDR3nt: TGTGCCAGCAGTTTAGGAGGGAGCAACACTGAAGCTTTCTTT
d_gene: NA; j_gene: TRBJ1-4; abundance: NA; v_gene: TRBV6-1; CDR3aa: CASSEGGGRGYF; CDR3nt: TGTGCCAGCAGTGAAGGTGGAGGGAGAGGCTATTTT
d_gene: TRBD1; j_gene: TRBJ1-1; abundance: NA; v_gene: TRBV5-1; CDR3aa: CASSPGVADRGNTEAFF; CDR3nt: TGCGCCAGCAGCCCAGGAGTAGCGGACAGGGGTAACACTGAAGCTTTCTTT
d_gene: NA; j_gene: TRBJ2-7; abundance: NA; v_gene: TRBV5-1; CDR3aa: CASSPSTHSYEQYF; CDR3nt: TGCGCCAGCAGCCCGTCGACACACTCCTACGAGCAGTACTTC
d_gene: TRBD1; j_gene: TRBJ2-4; abundance: NA; v_gene: TRBV4-1; CDR3aa: CASSQPTGGSIAKNIQYF; CDR3nt: TGCGCCAGCAGCCAACCGACAGGGGGCTCGATAGCCAAAAACATTCAGTACTTC
d_gene: TRBD1; j_gene: TRBJ2-7; abundance: NA; v_gene: TRBV27; CDR3aa: CASQRQGTYEQYF; CDR3nt: TGTGCCAGCCAGAGACAGGGCACCTACGAGCAGTACTTC
d_gene: TRBD1; j_gene: TRBJ2-2; abundance: NA; v_gene: TRBV12-5; CDR3aa: CASGLTPGDRVVTGELFF; CDR3nt: TGTGCTAGTGGTTTGACTCCCGGGGACAGGGTCGTCACCGGGGAGCTGTTTTTT
d_gene: TRBD2; j_gene: TRBJ2-7; abundance: NA; v_gene: TRBV6-6; CDR3aa: CASSFSVAGGSYEQYF; CDR3nt: TGTGCCAGCAGTTTCTCGGTAGCGGGGGGCTCCTACGAGCAGTACTTC
d_gene: NA; j_gene: TRBJ1-4; abundance: NA; v_gene: TRBV7-9; CDR3aa: CASSFPQPGGEKLFF; CDR3nt: TGTGCCAGCAGCTTTCCCCAGCCCGGGGGGGAAAAACTGTTTTTT
d_gene: NA; j_gene: TRBJ2-1; abundance: NA; v_gene: TRBV5-1; CDR3aa: CASSLTSSPYNEQFF; CDR3nt: TGCGCCAGCAGCTTGACTAGTTCCCCCTACAATGAGCAGTTCTTC
d_gene: NA; j_gene: TRBJ1-2; abundance: NA; v_gene: TRBV28; CDR3aa: CASSFIADSRDYGYTF; CDR3nt: TGTGCCAGCAGTTTTATTGCGGACAGTAGGGACTATGGCTACACCTTC
d_gene: NA; j_gene: TRBJ2-7; abundance: NA; v_gene: TRBV11-2; CDR3aa: CASSEGGNSYEQYF; CDR3nt: TGTGCCAGCAGTGAGGGGGGGAACTCCTACGAGCAGTACTTC
d_gene: NA; j_gene: TRBJ2-1; abundance: NA; v_gene: TRBV27; CDR3aa: CASSSGSRWNEQFF; CDR3nt: TGTGCCAGCAGTTCCGGGAGCCGGTGGAATGAGCAGTTCTTC
d_gene: NA; j_gene: TRBJ1-6; abundance: NA; v_gene: TRBV9; CDR3aa: CASSVGGTPDSPLHF; CDR3nt: TGTGCCAGCAGCGTAGGGGGGACTCCTGATTCACCCCTCCACTTT
d_gene: NA; j_gene: TRBJ2-3; abundance: NA; v_gene: TRBV14; CDR3aa: CASSHVPGIDTQYF; CDR3nt: TGTGCCAGCAGCCACGTCCCCGGGATAGATACGCAGTATTTT
d_gene: NA; j_gene: TRBJ2-7; abundance: once; v_gene: TRBV6-1; CDR3aa: CASRTTVDSYEQYF; CDR3nt: TGTGCCAGCAGGACGACAGTCGACTCCTACGAGCAGTACTTC
d_gene: NA; j_gene: TRBJ1-1; abundance: NA; v_gene: TRBV5-6; CDR3aa: CASSPRVHTEAFF; CDR3nt: TGTGCCAGCAGCCCGAGGGTTCACACTGAAGCTTTCTTT
d_gene: TRBD2; j_gene: TRBJ2-5; abundance: NA; v_gene: TRBV5-1; CDR3aa: CASSQSNSGGWTQYF; CDR3nt: TGCGCCAGCAGCCAATCAAATAGCGGGGGGTGGACCCAGTACTTC
d_gene: NA; j_gene: TRBJ1-4; abundance: NA; v_gene: TRBV21-1; CDR3aa: CASSKGEQAHSTTNEKLFF; CDR3nt: TGTGCCAGCAGCAAAGGGGAGCAGGCCCACTCCACAACTAATGAAAAACTGTTTTTT
d_gene: NA; j_gene: TRBJ1-5; abundance: NA; v_gene: TRBV18; CDR3aa: CASSPRGPEYSNQPQHF; CDR3nt: TGTGCCAGCTCACCACGCGGTCCCGAATATAGCAATCAGCCCCAGCATTTT
d_gene: NA; j_gene: TRBJ1-2; abundance: NA; v_gene: TRBV2; CDR3aa: CASSSFLTDGGGYTF; CDR3nt: TGTGCCAGCAGTTCCTTCTTGACGGACGGAGGGGGCTACACCTTC
d_gene: TRBD1; j_gene: TRBJ1-2; abundance: NA; v_gene: TRBV30; CDR3aa: CAWNPGTGGYGYTF; CDR3nt: TGTGCCTGGAACCCCGGGACAGGCGGCTACGGCTACACCTTC
d_gene: TRBD2; j_gene: TRBJ2-1; abundance: once; v_gene: TRBV6-5; CDR3aa: CASSISGGLTNEQFF; CDR3nt: TGTGCCAGCAGTATTAGCGGGGGGCTGACGAATGAGCAGTTCTTC
d_gene: NA; j_gene: TRBJ2-7; abundance: NA; v_gene: TRBV30; CDR3aa: CAWSVGGRNPLLGQYF; CDR3nt: TGTGCCTGGAGTGTAGGCGGGCGGAACCCGCTGCTCGGGCAGTACTTC